A single TCR beta chain is shown here with its context. Antigen unknown. This record comes from a study of lymphopenia after photon versus proton radiotherapy. Study conclusions and caveats: Larger post-nadir TCR diversity loss correlated inversely with survival in deceased patients.

TCRdb's copy holds only in-frame clones and misses some; the assay was immunoSEQ multiplex PCR. The sample has about 160,000 clones, roughly nine tenths seen once. The CDR3 covers 15 residues. Trimming took off 0 bases at V and 2 bases at J, with 11 bases between the two ends. The V gene's germline CDR1 is SGHTA and CDR2 FQGTGA. Source: peripheral blood, taken from a patient treated with photon-based radiotherapy. The clonotype was recovered from a middle-aged man with gastric cancer. The genes are TRBV7-3 and TRBJ2-7, with D perhaps matching TRBD1 (5 bases). CDR3 sequence reads: CASSLTPRAAYEQYF. The CDR3 DNA is TGTGCCAGCAGCTTAACTCCCAGGGCGGCCTACGAGCAGTACTTC. Full variable domain (remainder filled in from reference TRBV7-3 and TRBJ2-7): GAGVSQTPSNKVTEKGKYVELRCDPISGHTALYWYRQSLGQGPEFLIYFQGTGAADDSGLPNDRFFAVRPEGSVSTLKIQRTERGDSAVYLCASSLTPRAAYEQYFGPGTRLTVT.